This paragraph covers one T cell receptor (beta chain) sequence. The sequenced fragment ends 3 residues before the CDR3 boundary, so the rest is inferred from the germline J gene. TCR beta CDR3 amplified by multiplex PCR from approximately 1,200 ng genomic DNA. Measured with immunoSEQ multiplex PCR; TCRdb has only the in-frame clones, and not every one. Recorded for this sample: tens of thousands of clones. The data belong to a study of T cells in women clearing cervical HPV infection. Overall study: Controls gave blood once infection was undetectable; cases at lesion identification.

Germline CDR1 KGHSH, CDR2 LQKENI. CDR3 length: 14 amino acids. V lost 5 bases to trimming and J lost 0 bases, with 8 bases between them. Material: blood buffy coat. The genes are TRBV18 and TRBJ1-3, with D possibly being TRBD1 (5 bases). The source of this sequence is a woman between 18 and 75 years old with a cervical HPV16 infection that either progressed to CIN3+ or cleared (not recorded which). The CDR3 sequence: CASSFQGSGNTIYF. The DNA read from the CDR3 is TGTGCCAGCTCATTTCAGGGCTCTGGAAACACC.